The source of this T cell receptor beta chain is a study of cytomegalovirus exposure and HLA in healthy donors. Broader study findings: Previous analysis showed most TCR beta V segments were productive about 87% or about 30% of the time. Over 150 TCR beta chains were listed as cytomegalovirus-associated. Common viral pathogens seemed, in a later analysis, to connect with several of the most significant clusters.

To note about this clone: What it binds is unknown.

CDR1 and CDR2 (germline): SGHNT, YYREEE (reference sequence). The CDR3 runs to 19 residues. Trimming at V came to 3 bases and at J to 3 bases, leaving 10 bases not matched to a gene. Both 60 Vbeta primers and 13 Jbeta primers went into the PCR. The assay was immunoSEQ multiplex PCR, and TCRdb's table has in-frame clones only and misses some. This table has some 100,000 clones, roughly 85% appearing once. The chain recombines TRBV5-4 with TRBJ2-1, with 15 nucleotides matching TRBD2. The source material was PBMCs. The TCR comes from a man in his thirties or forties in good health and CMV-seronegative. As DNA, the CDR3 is TGTGCCAGCAGCTCCCGGACTAGCGGGAGGGTCGCGGGCTACAATGAGCAGTTCTTC. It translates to CASSSRTSGRVAGYNEQFF.